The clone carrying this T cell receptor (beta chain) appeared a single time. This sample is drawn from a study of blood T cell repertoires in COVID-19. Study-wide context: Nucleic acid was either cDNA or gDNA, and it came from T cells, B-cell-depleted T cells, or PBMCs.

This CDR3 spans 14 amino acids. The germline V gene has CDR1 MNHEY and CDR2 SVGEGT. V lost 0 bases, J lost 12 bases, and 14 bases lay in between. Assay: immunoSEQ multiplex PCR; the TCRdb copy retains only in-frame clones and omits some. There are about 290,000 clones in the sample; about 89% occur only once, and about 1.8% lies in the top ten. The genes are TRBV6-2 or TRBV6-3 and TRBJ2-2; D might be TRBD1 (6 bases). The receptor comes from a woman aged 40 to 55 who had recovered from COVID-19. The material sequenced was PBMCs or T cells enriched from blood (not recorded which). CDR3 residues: CASSYSIEGQKLFF. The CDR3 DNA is TGTGCCAGCAGTTACTCGATTGAGGGACAAAAGCTGTTTTTT.